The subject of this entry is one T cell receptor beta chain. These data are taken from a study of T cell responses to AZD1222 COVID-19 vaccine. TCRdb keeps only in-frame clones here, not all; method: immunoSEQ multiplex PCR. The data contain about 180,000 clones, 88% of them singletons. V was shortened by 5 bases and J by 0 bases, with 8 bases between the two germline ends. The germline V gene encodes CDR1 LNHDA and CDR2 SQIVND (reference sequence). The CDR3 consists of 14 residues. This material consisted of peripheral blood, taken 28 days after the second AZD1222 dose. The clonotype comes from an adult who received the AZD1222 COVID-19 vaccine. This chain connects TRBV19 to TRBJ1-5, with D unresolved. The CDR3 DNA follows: TGTGCCAGTAGTGGGGTGAATAGCAATCAGCCCCAGCATTTT. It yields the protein CASSGVNSNQPQHF.